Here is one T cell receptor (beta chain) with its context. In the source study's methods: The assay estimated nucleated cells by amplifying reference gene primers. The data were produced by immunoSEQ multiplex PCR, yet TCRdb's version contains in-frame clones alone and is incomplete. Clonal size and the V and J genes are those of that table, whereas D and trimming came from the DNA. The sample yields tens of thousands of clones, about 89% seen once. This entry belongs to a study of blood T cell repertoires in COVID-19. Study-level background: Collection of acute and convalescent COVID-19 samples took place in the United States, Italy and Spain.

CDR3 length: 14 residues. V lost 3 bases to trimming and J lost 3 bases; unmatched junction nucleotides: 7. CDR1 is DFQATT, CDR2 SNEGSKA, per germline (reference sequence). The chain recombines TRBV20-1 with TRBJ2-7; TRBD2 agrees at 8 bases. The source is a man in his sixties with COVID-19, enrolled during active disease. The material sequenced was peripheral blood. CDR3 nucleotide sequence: TGCAGTGCTAGTACTAGCGGACTAAACTACGAGCAGTACTTC. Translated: CSASTSGLNYEQYF.